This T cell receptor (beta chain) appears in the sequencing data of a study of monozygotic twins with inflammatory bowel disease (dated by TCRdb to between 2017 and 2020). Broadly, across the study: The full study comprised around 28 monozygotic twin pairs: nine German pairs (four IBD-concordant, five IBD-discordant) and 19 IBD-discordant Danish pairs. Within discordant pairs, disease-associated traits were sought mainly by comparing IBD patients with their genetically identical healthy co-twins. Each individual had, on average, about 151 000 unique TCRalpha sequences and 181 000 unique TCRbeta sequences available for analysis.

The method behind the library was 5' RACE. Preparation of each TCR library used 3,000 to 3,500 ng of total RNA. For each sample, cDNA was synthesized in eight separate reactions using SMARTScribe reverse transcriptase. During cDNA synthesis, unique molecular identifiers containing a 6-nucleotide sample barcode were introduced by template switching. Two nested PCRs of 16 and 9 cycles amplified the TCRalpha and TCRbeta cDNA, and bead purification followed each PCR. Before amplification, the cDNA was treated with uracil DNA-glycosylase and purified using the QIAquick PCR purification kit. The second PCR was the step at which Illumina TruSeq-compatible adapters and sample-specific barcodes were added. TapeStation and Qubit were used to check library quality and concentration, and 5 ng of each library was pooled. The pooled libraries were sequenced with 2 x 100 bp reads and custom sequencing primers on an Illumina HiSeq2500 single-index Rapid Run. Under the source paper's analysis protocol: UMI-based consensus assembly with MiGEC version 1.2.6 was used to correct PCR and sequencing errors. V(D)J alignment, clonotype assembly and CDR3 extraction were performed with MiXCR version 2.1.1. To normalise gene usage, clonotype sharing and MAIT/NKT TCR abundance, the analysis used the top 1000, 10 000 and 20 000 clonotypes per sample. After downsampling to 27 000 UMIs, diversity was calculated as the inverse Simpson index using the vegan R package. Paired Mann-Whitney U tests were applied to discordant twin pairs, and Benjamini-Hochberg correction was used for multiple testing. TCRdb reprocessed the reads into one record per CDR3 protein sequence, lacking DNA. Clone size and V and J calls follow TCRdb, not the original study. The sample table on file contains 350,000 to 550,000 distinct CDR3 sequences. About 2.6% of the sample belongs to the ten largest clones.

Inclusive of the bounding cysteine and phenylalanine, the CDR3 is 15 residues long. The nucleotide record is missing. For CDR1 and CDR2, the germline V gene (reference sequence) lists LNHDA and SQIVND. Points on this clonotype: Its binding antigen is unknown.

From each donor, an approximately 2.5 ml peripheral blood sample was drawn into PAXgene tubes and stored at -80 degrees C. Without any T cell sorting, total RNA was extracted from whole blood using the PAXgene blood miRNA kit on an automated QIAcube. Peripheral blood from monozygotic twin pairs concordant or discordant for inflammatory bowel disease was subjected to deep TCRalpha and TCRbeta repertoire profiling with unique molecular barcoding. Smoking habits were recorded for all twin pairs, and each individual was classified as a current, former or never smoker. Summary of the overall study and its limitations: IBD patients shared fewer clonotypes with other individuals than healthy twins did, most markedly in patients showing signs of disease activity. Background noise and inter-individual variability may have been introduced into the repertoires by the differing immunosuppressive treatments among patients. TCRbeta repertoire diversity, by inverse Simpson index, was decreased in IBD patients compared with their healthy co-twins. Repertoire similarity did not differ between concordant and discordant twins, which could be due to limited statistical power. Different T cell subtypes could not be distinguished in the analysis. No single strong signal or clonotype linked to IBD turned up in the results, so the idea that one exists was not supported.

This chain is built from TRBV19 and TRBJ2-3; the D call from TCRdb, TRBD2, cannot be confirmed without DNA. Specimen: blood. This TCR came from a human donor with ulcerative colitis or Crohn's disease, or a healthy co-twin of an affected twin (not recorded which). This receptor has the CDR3 CASSEATSETDTQYF.